This entry lists 25 T cell receptor beta chains sequenced from one sample in a study of blood T cell repertoires in COVID-19. Profiled with immunoSEQ multiplex PCR; TCRdb holds only in-frame clones, not every one. The sample carries approximately 210,000 clones, 92% recorded once. Sequencing was done on a sample of peripheral blood. The receptors derive from a man aged 25-45 years with acute or convalescent COVID-19.

V usage is TRBV30 and J usage is TRBJ2-2; D not certain. Germline assignment: CDR1 GTSNPN and CDR2 SVGIG (reference sequence). CDR3 length: 15 residues. V lost 2 bases and J 2 bases, leaving 12 bases between the germline ends. The CDR3: CAWSKLQTNTGELFF. For the CDR3, the DNA is TGTGCCTGGAGTAAATTACAGACAAACACCGGGGAGCTGTTTTTT.

A remark on this clone: Other nucleotide sequences in the sample specify the same CDR3. J is TRBJ1-3 and V is TRBV9; D uncertain. CDR3 length: 15 amino acids. The germline V and J ends were trimmed by 0 bases and 0 bases, with 7 bases remaining between them. The germline V gene has CDR1 SGDLS and CDR2 YYNGEE. CDR3 protein: CASSVGGLSGNTIYF. In DNA form, the CDR3 reads TGTGCCAGCAGCGTAGGAGGACTCTCTGGAAACACCATATATTTT.

The chain uses TRBV12-3 or TRBV12-4 and TRBJ2-7; the D is unclear. V lost 1 base to trimming and J lost 6 bases, with 7 bases between them. The CDR3 spans 12 residues. CDR3 DNA: TGTGCCAGCAGTTTAGGGTGGCTCGAGCAGTACTTC. Translated, it gives CASSLGWLEQYF.

The chain links TRBV6-5 to TRBJ1-2; D is uncertain. V was pared by 4 bases and J by 5 bases, with 8 bases between. Per the germline V gene, CDR1 is MNHEY and CDR2 is SVGAGI. CDR3 size: 12 residues. In DNA form, the CDR3 reads TGTGCCAGCAGTTCCCTCTTATATGGCTACACCTTC. Amino acid sequence: CASSSLLYGYTF.

This CDR3 reads CASSTYRVWGQETQYF. The CDR3 DNA sequence: TGTGCCAGCAGCACATACAGGGTTTGGGGACAAGAGACCCAGTACTTC. The chain uses TRBV11-2 and TRBJ2-5; D might be TRBD1 (6 bases). CDR3 size: 16 residues. Germline CDR1 reads SGHAT; CDR2 reads FQNNGV. Trimming cost V 5 bases and J 2 bases, with 18 bases left between them.

The rearrangement uses TRBV2 and TRBJ1-6; tentative D call: TRBD1 (6 bases). Trimming pared 6 bases from V and 7 bases from J, leaving 13 bases between. The CDR3 contains 14 residues. CDR1 is SNHLY, CDR2 FYNNEI, per germline. This CDR3 is CASRTGQSNSPLHF. The CDR3 region has the DNA TGTGCCAGCAGGACCGGACAGTCGAATTCACCCCTCCACTTT.

The chain employs TRBV7-8 and TRBJ2-2; no definite D call. The CDR3 runs 17 residues. Germline-derived CDR1 and CDR2 are SGHVS and FQNEAQ. V was pared by 4 bases and J by 1 base, with 16 bases between. CDR3 sequence: CASSSTTLRQNTGELFF. The CDR3, as DNA: TGTGCCAGCAGCTCAACAACCCTAAGACAGAACACCGGGGAGCTGTTTTTT.

The genes are TRBV5-8 and TRBJ1-4; 7 nucleotides match TRBD1. With 4 bases clipped from V and 8 bases from J, the junction kept 11 bases outside the gene matches. Germline assignment: CDR1 SGHTS and CDR2 YDEGEE. The CDR3 runs 15 residues. CDR3 nucleotides: TGTGCCAGCAGCCCAGGGACAGCACAATTCGAAAAACTGTTTTTT. This encodes CASSPGTAQFEKLFF.

The genes are TRBV7-6 and TRBJ1-5; D might be TRBD1 (6 bases). The CDR3 sequence is 15 residues long. Trimming removed 1 base from V and 7 bases from J, with 14 bases in between. In germline, CDR1 is SGHVS, CDR2 FNYEAQ. Here the CDR3 DNA reads TGTGCCAGCAGCTTAGATTCAGGGGTGGGGCAGCCCCAGCATTTT. This gives the protein CASSLDSGVGQPQHF.

The V call is TRBV6-5, the J call TRBJ1-3; D unclear. V lost 5 bases and J lost 3, with 5 bases in between. The CDR3 loop spans 12 amino acids. The germline CDR1 and CDR2 sequences are MNHEY and SVGAGI. Written as DNA, the CDR3 is TGTGCCAGCAGTCAGGATGGAAACACCATATATTTT. Translating gives CASSQDGNTIYF.

A word on this clone: Other DNA sequences from this sample encode an identical CDR3 as well. The V call is TRBV30, the J call TRBJ2-3; a weak D match, TRBD2 (7 bases). V was pared by 0 bases and J by 4 bases, with 11 bases between. Germline CDR1 and CDR2: GTSNPN and SVGIG (reference sequence). This CDR3 contains 14 residues. CDR3 nucleotides: TGTGCCTGGAGTGTTGGGGGGGGCGCAGATACGCAGTATTTT. Protein product: CAWSVGGGADTQYF.

This clone was seen only once. J is TRBJ2-1 and V is TRBV3-1 (or the pseudogene TRBV3-2); D is possibly TRBD1 (6 bases). The CDR3 spans 14 residues. V lost 4 bases and J 6 bases, leaving 13 bases between the germline ends. Germline CDR1 and CDR2: LGHDT and YNNKEL (reference sequence). The CDR3 loop reads CASSRPTGFNEQFF. CDR3 sequence (DNA): TGTGCCAGCAGCCGGCCGACAGGCTTCAATGAGCAGTTCTTC.

The V and J genes are TRBV24-1 and TRBJ2-6, with D possibly matching TRBD2 (6 bases). Per germline, CDR1 KGHDR and CDR2 SFDVKD. V dropped 3 bases and J dropped 0 bases, with 11 bases sitting between them. CDR3 size: 17 residues. CDR3 coding DNA: TGTGCCACCAGTGATGCGGGGTCCAGCTCTGGGGCCAACGTCCTGACTTTC. Its protein is CATSDAGSSSGANVLTF.

The genes are TRBV5-4 and TRBJ1-2; perhaps TRBD1 as D (6 bases). The CDR3 extends over 14 amino acids. The germline V gene has CDR1 SGHNT and CDR2 YYREEE (reference sequence). Trimming stripped 4 bases from V and 4 bases from J, with 14 bases between. The CDR3: CASSTGTSIYGYTF. The CDR3 coding sequence is TGTGCCAGCAGCACTGGGACATCCATCTATGGCTACACCTTC.

The rearrangement uses TRBV12-5 and TRBJ2-1; D perhaps matches TRBD2 (6 bases). Per the germline V gene, CDR1 is LGHNT and CDR2 is FRNRAP. The CDR3 has 15 residues. V was pared by 0 bases and J by 9 bases, with 15 bases between. CDR3 sequence: CASGLVPSGVSEQFF. The CDR3 region has the DNA TGTGCTAGTGGTTTGGTACCGTCGGGGGTGAGTGAGCAGTTCTTC.

This clone was detected only once. The rearrangement joins TRBV4-1 to TRBJ1-1; 9 bases are shared with TRBD1. The V gene end was trimmed by 7 bases and the J gene end by 1 base; junction bases not matched to a gene: 10. In germline, CDR1 is MGHRA, CDR2 YSYEKL. CDR3 length: 16 residues. The CDR3 spells CASNPGQGPTNTEAFF. The CDR3 DNA is TGCGCCAGCAATCCGGGACAGGGCCCGACGAACACTGAAGCTTTCTTT.

The chain couples TRBV5-1 to TRBJ1-6; 8 bases agree with TRBD1. CDR3 length equals 16 residues. After removal of 4 bases from V and 5 bases from J, the junction contained 8 bases not matched to a gene. Germline assignment: CDR1 SGHRS and CDR2 YFSETQ. The CDR3 is CASSHTPGQDNSPLHF. The CDR3 DNA reads as TGCGCCAGCAGCCATACCCCGGGACAGGATAATTCACCCCTCCACTTT.

This chain joins TRBV7-8 and TRBJ1-5; TRBD1 agrees at 7 bases. Losses at the gene ends were 0 bases for V and 6 bases for J; bases not matched to a gene: 8. Germline CDR1 SGHVS, CDR2 FQNEAQ. The CDR3 has 16 residues. This chain's CDR3 is CASSLAGRGGTQPQHF. CDR3 nucleotides: TGTGCCAGCAGCTTAGCTGGTAGAGGGGGCACTCAGCCCCAGCATTTT.

The V and J genes are TRBV2 and TRBJ2-3; TRBD2 matches at 9 bases. With V trimmed by 6 bases and J by 2 bases, 6 bases remained unmatched. Looked up from germline, CDR1 is SNHLY and CDR2 is FYNNEI. The CDR3 spans 15 residues. Here the CDR3 reads CASSYGLANTDTQYF. For the CDR3, the DNA is TGTGCCAGCAGCTACGGACTAGCGAACACAGATACGCAGTATTTT.

The chain carries TRBV7-2 and TRBJ2-7, with D maybe TRBD2 (5 bases). Looked up from germline, CDR1 is SGHTA and CDR2 is FQGNSA. Between the trimmed V and J ends, which lost 8 bases and 4 bases, there was a span of 15 bases. This CDR3 contains 13 residues. CDR3 amino acids: CASSPGNLYEQYF. The CDR3 nucleotides are TGTGCCAGCTCCCCCGGGAACCTTTACGAGCAGTACTTC.

The chain joins TRBV19 to TRBJ1-1, with D possibly TRBD1 on 5 matching bases. The V end was cut by 5 bases, the J end by 6 bases, with 16 bases between. This CDR3 is 14 amino acids long. Per germline, CDR1 LNHDA and CDR2 SQIVND (reference sequence). This CDR3 reads CASSPKTEHPEAFF. The CDR3 DNA reads as TGTGCCAGTAGTCCTAAGACAGAGCATCCTGAAGCTTTCTTT.

The chain couples TRBV28 to TRBJ1-1; a possible D gene is TRBD1 (6 bases). The CDR3 has 13 amino acids. Looked up from germline, CDR1 is MDHEN and CDR2 is SYDVKM. Trimming pared 7 bases from V and 0 bases from J, leaving 9 bases between. The CDR3 coding sequence is TGTGCCAGCACCGACAGGTTGAACACTGAAGCTTTCTTT. It specifies CASTDRLNTEAFF.

The rearrangement links TRBV12-5 to TRBJ1-1; 8 nucleotides agree with TRBD1. The CDR3 loop spans 15 amino acids. Germline CDR1 is LGHNT and CDR2 is FRNRAP. V lost 7 bases, J lost 0 bases, and 7 bases stayed unmatched. The CDR3 reads CASAQGERMNTEAFF. Written as DNA, the CDR3 is TGTGCTAGTGCACAGGGGGAACGGATGAACACTGAAGCTTTCTTT.

The chain combines TRBV30 with TRBJ1-5; tentative D call: TRBD1 (5 bases). The CDR3 extends over 13 amino acids. Trimming took 1 base from V and 9 from J, leaving 13 bases between them. CDR1 is GTSNPN and CDR2 is SVGIG in the germline V gene (reference sequence). As DNA, the CDR3 is TGTGCCTGGAGTGACAGGCAAGACTGGCCCCAGCATTTT. Protein product: CAWSDRQDWPQHF.

In DNA, the CDR3 is TGTGCCAGCAGTCCCAACCAGGGTACGACTAGCCGACTCGCCTACGAGCAGTACTTC. Translating it yields CASSPNQGTTSRLAYEQYF. This rearrangement joins TRBV28 to TRBJ2-7, with TRBD2 matching 7 bases. The CDR3 covers 19 residues. CDR1 is MDHEN, CDR2 SYDVKM, per germline. With 5 bases clipped from V and 2 bases from J, the junction kept 21 bases outside the gene matches.